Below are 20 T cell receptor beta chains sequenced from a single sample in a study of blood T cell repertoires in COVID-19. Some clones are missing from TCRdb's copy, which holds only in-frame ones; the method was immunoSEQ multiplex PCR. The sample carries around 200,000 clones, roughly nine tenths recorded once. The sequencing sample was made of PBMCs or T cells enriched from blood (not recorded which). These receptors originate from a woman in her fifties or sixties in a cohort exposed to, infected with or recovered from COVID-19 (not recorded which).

The CDR3 nucleotides are TGTGCCAGCAGGCCGGGAGCACGTTCGGGGCAGTACTTC. Translation: CASRPGARSGQYF. V and J are TRBV6-5 and TRBJ2-7; TRBD2 might be the D (6 bases). The CDR3 consists of 13 residues. The germline V gene encodes CDR1 MNHEY and CDR2 SVGAGI. Trimming cost V 6 bases and J 9 bases, with 18 bases left between them.

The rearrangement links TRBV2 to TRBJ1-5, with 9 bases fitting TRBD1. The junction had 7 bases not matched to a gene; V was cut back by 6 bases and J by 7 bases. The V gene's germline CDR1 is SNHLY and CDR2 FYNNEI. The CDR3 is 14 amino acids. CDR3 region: CASREQGAGQPQHF. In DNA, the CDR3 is TGTGCCAGCAGGGAACAGGGGGCAGGGCAGCCCCAGCATTTT.

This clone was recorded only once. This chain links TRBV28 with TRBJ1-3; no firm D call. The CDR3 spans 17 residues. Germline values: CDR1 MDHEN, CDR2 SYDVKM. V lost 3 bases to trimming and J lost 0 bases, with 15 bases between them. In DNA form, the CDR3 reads TGTGCCAGCAGTTTTCCCGGTCAGGCCTACTCTGGAAACACCATATATTTT. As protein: CASSFPGQAYSGNTIYF.

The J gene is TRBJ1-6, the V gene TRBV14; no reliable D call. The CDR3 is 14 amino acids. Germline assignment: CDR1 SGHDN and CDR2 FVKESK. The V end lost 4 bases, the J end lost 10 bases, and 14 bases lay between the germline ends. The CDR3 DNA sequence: TGTGCCAGCAGCCTACCGAATTTGAGATCACCCCTCCACTTT. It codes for CASSLPNLRSPLHF.

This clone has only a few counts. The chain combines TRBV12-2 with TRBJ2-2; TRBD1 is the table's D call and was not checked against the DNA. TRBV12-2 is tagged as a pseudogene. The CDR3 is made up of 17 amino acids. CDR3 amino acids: CASLCWCGRRSTGELFF. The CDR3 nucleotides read TGTGCAAGTCTCTGCTGGTGTGGCAGGCGAAGTACCGGGGAGCTGTTTTTT.

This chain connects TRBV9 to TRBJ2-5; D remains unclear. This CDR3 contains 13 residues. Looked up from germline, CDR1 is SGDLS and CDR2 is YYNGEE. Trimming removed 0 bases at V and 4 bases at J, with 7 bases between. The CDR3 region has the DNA TGTGCCAGCAGCGTAGCCCCGAGAGAGACCCAGTACTTC. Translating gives CASSVAPRETQYF.

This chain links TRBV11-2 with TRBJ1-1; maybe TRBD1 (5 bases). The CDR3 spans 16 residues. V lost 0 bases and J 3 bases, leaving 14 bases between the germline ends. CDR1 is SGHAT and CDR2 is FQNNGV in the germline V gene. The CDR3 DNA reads TGTGCCAGCAGCTTAGATCTGCAGGGTGGGTACACTGAAGCTTTCTTT. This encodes CASSLDLQGGYTEAFF. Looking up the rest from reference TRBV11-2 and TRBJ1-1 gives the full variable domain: EAGVAQSPRYKIIEKRQSVAFWCNPISGHATLYWYQQILGQGPKLLIQFQNNGVVDDSQLPKDRFSAERLKGVDSTLKIQPAKLEDSAVYLCASSLDLQGGYTEAFFGQGTRLTVV.

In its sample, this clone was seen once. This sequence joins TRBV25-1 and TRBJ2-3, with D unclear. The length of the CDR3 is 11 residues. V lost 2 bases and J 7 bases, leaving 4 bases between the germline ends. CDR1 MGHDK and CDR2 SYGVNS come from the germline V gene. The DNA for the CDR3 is TGTGCCAGCAGTGAAACTAATACGCAGTATTTT. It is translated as CASSETNTQYF.

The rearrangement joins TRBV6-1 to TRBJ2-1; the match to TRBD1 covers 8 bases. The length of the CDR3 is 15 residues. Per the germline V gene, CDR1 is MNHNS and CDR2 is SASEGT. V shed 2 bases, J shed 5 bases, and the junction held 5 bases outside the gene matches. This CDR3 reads CASSERQGADNEQFF. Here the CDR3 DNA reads TGTGCCAGCAGTGAAAGGCAGGGGGCCGACAATGAGCAGTTCTTC.

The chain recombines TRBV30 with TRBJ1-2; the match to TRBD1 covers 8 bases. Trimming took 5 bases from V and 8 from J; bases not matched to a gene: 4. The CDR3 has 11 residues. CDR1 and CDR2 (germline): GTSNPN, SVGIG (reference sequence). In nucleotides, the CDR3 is TGTGCCTGGGGACAGGGAGGAGGCTACACCTTC. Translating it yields CAWGQGGGYTF.

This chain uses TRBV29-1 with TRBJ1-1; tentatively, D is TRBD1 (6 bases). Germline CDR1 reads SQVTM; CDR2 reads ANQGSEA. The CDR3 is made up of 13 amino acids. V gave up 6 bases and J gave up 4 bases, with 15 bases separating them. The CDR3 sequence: CSVAGGGITEAFF. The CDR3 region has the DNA TGCAGCGTCGCGGGAGGGGGGATCACTGAAGCTTTCTTT.

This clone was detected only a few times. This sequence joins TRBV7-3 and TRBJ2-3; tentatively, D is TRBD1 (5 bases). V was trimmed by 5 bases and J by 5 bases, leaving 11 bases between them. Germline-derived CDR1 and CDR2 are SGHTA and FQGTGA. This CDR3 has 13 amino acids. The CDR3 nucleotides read TGTGCCAGCAGCGCCACCAGGGTAGATACGCAGTATTTT. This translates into CASSATRVDTQYF.

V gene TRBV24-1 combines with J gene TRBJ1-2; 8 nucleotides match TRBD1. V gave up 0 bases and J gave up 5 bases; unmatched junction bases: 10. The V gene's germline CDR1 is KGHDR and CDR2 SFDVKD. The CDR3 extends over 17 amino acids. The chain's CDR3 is CATSDLSDRVGPYGYTF. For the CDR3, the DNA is TGTGCCACCAGTGATTTGTCGGACAGGGTGGGCCCATATGGCTACACCTTC.

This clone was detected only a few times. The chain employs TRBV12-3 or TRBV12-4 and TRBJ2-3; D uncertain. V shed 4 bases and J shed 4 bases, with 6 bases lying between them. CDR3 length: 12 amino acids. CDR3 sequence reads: CASSSVADTQYF. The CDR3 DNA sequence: TGTGCCAGCAGTTCCGTCGCAGATACGCAGTATTTT.

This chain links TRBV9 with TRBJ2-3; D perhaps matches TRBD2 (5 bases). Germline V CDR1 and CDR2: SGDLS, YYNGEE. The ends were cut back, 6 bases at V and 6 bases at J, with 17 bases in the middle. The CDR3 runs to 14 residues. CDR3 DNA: TGTGCCAGCAACGTCGGGTCTCGGGGTGATACGCAGTATTTT. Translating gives CASNVGSRGDTQYF.

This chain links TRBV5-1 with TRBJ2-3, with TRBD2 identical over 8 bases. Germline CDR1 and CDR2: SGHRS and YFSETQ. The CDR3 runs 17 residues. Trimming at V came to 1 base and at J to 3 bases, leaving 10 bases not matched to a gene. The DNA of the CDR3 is TGCGCCAGCAGCTTGTTGGGGGCGGGAGGTGGAACAGATACGCAGTATTTT. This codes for CASSLLGAGGGTDTQYF.

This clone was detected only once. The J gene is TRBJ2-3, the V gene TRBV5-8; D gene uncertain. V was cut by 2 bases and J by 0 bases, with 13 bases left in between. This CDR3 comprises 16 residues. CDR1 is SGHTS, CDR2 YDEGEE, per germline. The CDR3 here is CASSFRWHSSTDTQYF. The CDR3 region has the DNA TGTGCCAGCAGCTTCAGGTGGCACTCTAGCACAGATACGCAGTATTTT.

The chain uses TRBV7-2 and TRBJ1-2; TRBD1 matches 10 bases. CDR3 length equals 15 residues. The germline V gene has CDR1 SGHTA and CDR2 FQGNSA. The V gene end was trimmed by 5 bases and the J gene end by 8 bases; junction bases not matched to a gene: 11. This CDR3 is CASSPGTGVSSGYTF. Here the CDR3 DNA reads TGTGCCAGCAGCCCTGGGACAGGGGTGAGTTCGGGCTACACCTTC.

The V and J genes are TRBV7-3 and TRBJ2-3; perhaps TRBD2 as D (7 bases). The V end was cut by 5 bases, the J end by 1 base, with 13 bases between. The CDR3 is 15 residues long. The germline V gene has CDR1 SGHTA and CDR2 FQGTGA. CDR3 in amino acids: CASSQGGGRTDTQYF. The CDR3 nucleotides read TGTGCCAGCAGCCAAGGGGGGGGACGCACAGATACGCAGTATTTT. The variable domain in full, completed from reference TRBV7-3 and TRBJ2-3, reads GAGVSQTPSNKVTEKGKYVELRCDPISGHTALYWYRQSLGQGPEFLIYFQGTGAADDSGLPNDRFFAVRPEGSVSTLKIQRTERGDSAVYLCASSQGGGRTDTQYFGPGTRLTVL.

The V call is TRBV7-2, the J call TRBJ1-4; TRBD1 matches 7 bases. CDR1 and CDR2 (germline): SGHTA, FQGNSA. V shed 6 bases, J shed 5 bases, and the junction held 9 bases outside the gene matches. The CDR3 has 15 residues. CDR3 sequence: CASRLRDSRNEKLFF. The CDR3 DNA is TGTGCCAGCAGACTCAGGGACAGCCGGAATGAAAAACTGTTTTTT.